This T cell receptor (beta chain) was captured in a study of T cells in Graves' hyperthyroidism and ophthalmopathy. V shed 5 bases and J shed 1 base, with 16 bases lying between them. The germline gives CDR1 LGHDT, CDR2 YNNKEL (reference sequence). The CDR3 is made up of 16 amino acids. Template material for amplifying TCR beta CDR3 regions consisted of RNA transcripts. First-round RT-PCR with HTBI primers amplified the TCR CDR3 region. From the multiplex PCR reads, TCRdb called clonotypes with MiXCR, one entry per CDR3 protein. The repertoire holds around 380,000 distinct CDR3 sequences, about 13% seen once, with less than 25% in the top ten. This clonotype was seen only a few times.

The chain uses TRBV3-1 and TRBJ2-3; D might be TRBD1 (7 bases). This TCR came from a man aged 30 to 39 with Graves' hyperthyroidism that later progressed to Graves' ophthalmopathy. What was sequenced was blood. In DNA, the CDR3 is TGTGCCAGCAGCTCAATGGGAGGACAGGGCACAGATACGCAGTATTTT. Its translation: CASSSMGGQGTDTQYF.